Only a few counts were recorded for the clone carrying this TCR beta chain. A second about 7 to 11 cycle PCR used barcoded and J-beta primers. Any given sample supplied a minimum of 3 million CDR3-containing paired-end reads. From the 5' RACE reads, TCRdb called clonotypes with MiXCR, one entry per CDR3 protein. The table shows around 1.7 million distinct CDR3 sequences, with roughly 30% occurring only once. The data stem from a study of blood T cells in healthy people across ages. The V gene's germline CDR1 is LNHNV and CDR2 YYDKDF (reference sequence). Trimming took off 5 bases at V and 3 bases at J, with 13 bases between the two ends. This CDR3 is 15 amino acids long.

The sample comprised blood. The TCR comes from a woman aged 25-40 years in good health. This chain connects TRBV15 to TRBJ1-4; a possible D gene is TRBD1 (5 bases). The CDR3 region is CATSAEAGSNEKLFF. DNA of the CDR3: TGTGCCACCAGCGCCGAGGCAGGGTCTAATGAAAAACTGTTTTTT.